This is a list of T cell receptor beta chains from one sample in a study of blood T cell repertoires in COVID-19. Using immunoSEQ multiplex PCR, the repertoire was profiled, and TCRdb retains in-frame clones only, with some absent. The sample contains a few hundred thousand clones, 88% of which appear only once. Sequenced: PBMCs or T cells enriched from blood (not recorded which). Every receptor here comes from a woman in her 40s who had recovered from COVID-19. The CDR3 runs from the conserved cysteine through the conserved F or W. The order of the fields is clone size, V gene, J gene, D gene, CDR3 protein, CDR3 DNA. A D gene is named only where the DNA matches it firmly. Size values are once, few and many counts, or a class for expanded clones, and some rows have none.

clone size: .
V gene: TRBV6-5
J gene: TRBJ2-7
D gene: TRBD1
CDR3 protein: CASSPEWGQSYEQYF
CDR3 DNA: TGTGCCAGCAGTCCCGAATGGGGACAGTCCTACGAGCAGTACTTC

clone size: .
V gene: TRBV7-2
J gene: TRBJ2-4
D gene: .
CDR3 protein: CASSFGGSLAKNIQYF
CDR3 DNA: TGTGCCAGCAGCTTTGGGGGGAGCCTAGCCAAAAACATTCAGTACTTC

clone size: .
V gene: TRBV7-9
J gene: TRBJ1-2
D gene: .
CDR3 protein: CASSLAEGGNYGYTF
CDR3 DNA: TGTGCCAGCAGCTTAGCGGAAGGGGGTAACTATGGCTACACCTTC

clone size: .
V gene: TRBV24-1
J gene: TRBJ2-7
D gene: TRBD2
CDR3 protein: CATSSGRPLYEQYF
CDR3 DNA: TGTGCCACCAGTAGCGGGAGGCCTCTCTACGAGCAGTACTTC

clone size: .
V gene: TRBV20-1
J gene: TRBJ2-5
D gene: .
CDR3 protein: CSARVLETQYF
CDR3 DNA: TGCAGTGCTAGAGTATTAGAGACCCAGTACTTC

clone size: once
V gene: TRBV6-5
J gene: TRBJ2-3
D gene: TRBD1
CDR3 protein: CASSYAGDRVDTQYF
CDR3 DNA: TGTGCCAGCAGTTACGCCGGGGACAGGGTAGATACGCAGTATTTT

clone size: .
V gene: TRBV7-6
J gene: TRBJ2-2
D gene: TRBD2
CDR3 protein: CASSLRLAGNTGELFF
CDR3 DNA: TGTGCCAGCAGCTTGCGACTAGCGGGAAACACCGGGGAGCTGTTTTTT

clone size: .
V gene: TRBV7-6
J gene: TRBJ1-6
D gene: .
CDR3 protein: CASSQNRVSIESPLHF
CDR3 DNA: TGTGCCAGCAGCCAAAACAGGGTTTCGATCGAATCACCCCTCCACTTT

clone size: once
V gene: TRBV18
J gene: TRBJ2-7
D gene: .
CDR3 protein: CASSPPGKGSYEQYF
CDR3 DNA: TGTGCCAGCTCACCACCCGGGAAAGGCTCCTACGAGCAGTACTTC

clone size: .
V gene: TRBV4-1
J gene: TRBJ1-1
D gene: TRBD1
CDR3 protein: CASSQDGTGRSTEAFF
CDR3 DNA: TGCGCCAGCAGCCAAGATGGGACAGGGCGTAGCACTGAAGCTTTCTTT

clone size: few
V gene: TRBV19
J gene: TRBJ1-2
D gene: TRBD1
CDR3 protein: CASSIITGADGYTF
CDR3 DNA: TGTGCCAGTAGTATTATTACAGGGGCGGATGGCTACACCTTC

clone size: .
V gene: TRBV5-6
J gene: TRBJ1-1
D gene: TRBD1
CDR3 protein: CASSFGTGTTEAFF
CDR3 DNA: TGTGCCAGCAGCTTCGGGACAGGGACCACTGAAGCTTTCTTT

clone size: .
V gene: TRBV19
J gene: TRBJ1-4
D gene: TRBD1
CDR3 protein: CASSGQGLSNEKLFF
CDR3 DNA: TGTGCCAGTAGTGGACAGGGGCTTTCTAATGAAAAACTGTTTTTT

clone size: .
V gene: TRBV28
J gene: TRBJ2-2
D gene: .
CDR3 protein: CASSIGSGTGELFF
CDR3 DNA: TGTGCCAGCAGTATCGGGAGTGGGACCGGGGAGCTGTTTTTT

clone size: .
V gene: TRBV25-1
J gene: TRBJ2-1
D gene: TRBD1
CDR3 protein: CASSGFDRDPYNEQFF
CDR3 DNA: TGTGCCAGCAGTGGTTTCGACAGGGACCCCTACAATGAGCAGTTCTTC

clone size: .
V gene: TRBV6-5
J gene: TRBJ2-7
D gene: .
CDR3 protein: CASRGSIYEQYF
CDR3 DNA: TGTGCCAGCAGAGGGAGTATCTACGAGCAGTACTTC

clone size: .
V gene: TRBV29-1
J gene: TRBJ2-1
D gene: TRBD2
CDR3 protein: CSVVYQREFHEQFF
CDR3 DNA: TGCAGCGTTGTTTACCAGCGGGAGTTCCATGAGCAGTTCTTC

clone size: .
V gene: TRBV7-2
J gene: TRBJ2-5
D gene: .
CDR3 protein: CASSPHMEGTTTQYF
CDR3 DNA: TGTGCCAGCAGCCCGCACATGGAGGGTACCACGACCCAGTACTTC

clone size: few
V gene: TRBV7-9
J gene: TRBJ1-1
D gene: .
CDR3 protein: CASSLGWAGANTEAFF
CDR3 DNA: TGTGCCAGCAGCTTAGGGTGGGCAGGGGCGAACACTGAAGCTTTCTTT

clone size: .
V gene: TRBV5-4
J gene: TRBJ2-5
D gene: TRBD2
CDR3 protein: CASSATGMGGETQYF
CDR3 DNA: TGTGCCAGCAGCGCGACGGGAATGGGGGGGGAGACCCAGTACTTC

clone size: .
V gene: TRBV18
J gene: TRBJ2-7
D gene: TRBD1
CDR3 protein: CASSSGTGTSYEQYF
CDR3 DNA: TGTGCCAGCTCAAGCGGGACAGGGACGTCCTACGAGCAGTACTTC

clone size: .
V gene: TRBV28
J gene: TRBJ1-5
D gene: .
CDR3 protein: CASSFRQNNQPQHF
CDR3 DNA: TGTGCCAGCAGTTTCAGGCAGAACAATCAGCCCCAGCATTTT

clone size: .
V gene: TRBV15
J gene: TRBJ1-2
D gene: .
CDR3 protein: CATSHLVKHYGYTF
CDR3 DNA: TGTGCCACCAGCCATCTGGTAAAGCACTATGGCTACACCTTC

clone size: .
V gene: TRBV28
J gene: TRBJ1-1
D gene: .
CDR3 protein: CASTENNGGPSLF
CDR3 DNA: TGTGCCAGCACCGAGAACAACGGGGGGCCCTCGCTCTTT

clone size: .
V gene: TRBV6-2/TRBV6-3
J gene: TRBJ2-7
D gene: TRBD1
CDR3 protein: CASSRGRDRSSYEQYF
CDR3 DNA: TGTGCCAGCAGCCGTGGGCGGGACAGGAGCTCCTACGAGCAGTACTTC

clone size: .
V gene: TRBV30
J gene: TRBJ2-7
D gene: TRBD2
CDR3 protein: CAWSVASGSLIQYF
CDR3 DNA: TGTGCCTGGAGTGTGGCTAGCGGGAGTCTTATTCAGTACTTC

clone size: .
V gene: TRBV9
J gene: TRBJ2-1
D gene: TRBD2
CDR3 protein: CASSVASGMWNEQFF
CDR3 DNA: TGTGCCAGCAGCGTAGCTAGCGGGATGTGGAATGAGCAGTTCTTC